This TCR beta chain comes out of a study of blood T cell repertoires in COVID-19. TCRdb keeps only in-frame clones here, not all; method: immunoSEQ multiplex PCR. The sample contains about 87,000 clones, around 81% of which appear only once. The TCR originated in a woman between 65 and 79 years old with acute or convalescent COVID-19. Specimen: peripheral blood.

CDR3 bases: TGCGCCAGCAGCCCCGAGGGACAGGGGGACCTAAGGCATTTT. It is translated as CASSPEGQGDLRHF. This sequence joins TRBV4-1 and TRBJ1-5, with 11 bases matching TRBD1. J was trimmed by 15 bases and V by 4 bases; bases with no gene match: 11. The germline CDR1 and CDR2 sequences are MGHRA and YSYEKL. The CDR3 length is 14 residues.